The rows below give T cell receptor beta chains drawn from one sample of a study of T cells in Graves' hyperthyroidism and ophthalmopathy. TCRdb re-derived calls from the multiplex PCR reads in MiXCR, one entry per CDR3 protein. The repertoire has roughly 380,000 distinct CDR3 sequences, roughly 13% of them found once; the top ten carry 5.3%. Material: blood. The receptors come from a woman aged 18 to 35 with Graves' hyperthyroidism. Both conserved end residues are part of each CDR3. D genes are given only for firm matches.

CDR3aa | j_gene | d_gene | v_gene
CASSSLPPDSSRAPQHF | TRBJ1-5 | - | TRBV7-8
CASSSGLGIHNEQFF | TRBJ2-1 | TRBD2 | TRBV7-9
CASRDSGTEQYF | TRBJ2-7 | - | TRBV6-1
CASSPLPGQGVPEAFF | TRBJ1-1 | TRBD1 | TRBV27
CASSPSGVTDTQYF | TRBJ2-3 | TRBD2 | TRBV7-7
CASRPRGTNTEAFF | TRBJ1-1 | - | TRBV12-3/TRBV12-4
CSARNPLGATNEKLFF | TRBJ1-4 | - | TRBV20-1
CATPYFGGMYEQFF | TRBJ2-1 | - | TRBV15
CAWGGTGNPGQYF | TRBJ2-7 | TRBD1 | TRBV30
CASSIGLAGPEAKEQYF | TRBJ2-7 | TRBD2 | TRBV5-1
CSADYRGQSGQPQHF | TRBJ1-5 | TRBD1 | TRBV20-1
CATSRGRYEQYF | TRBJ2-7 | - | TRBV15
CASTLGTDTQYF | TRBJ2-3 | - | TRBV12-3/TRBV12-4
CSVWTPGDTQYF | TRBJ2-3 | - | TRBV29-1
CASSLGQGVNPNGYTF | TRBJ1-2 | TRBD1 | TRBV12-3/TRBV12-4
CASSLSAGGETQYF | TRBJ2-5 | TRBD2 | TRBV11-3
CSARTDHNSPLHF | TRBJ1-6 | - | TRBV20-1
CASGLDRTSNQPQHF | TRBJ1-5 | TRBD1 | TRBV6-1
CASSQQGETQYF | TRBJ2-5 | TRBD1 | TRBV9
CAWSEEGGTEAFF | TRBJ1-1 | - | TRBV30
CASSLSTGMTYEQYF | TRBJ2-7 | - | TRBV19
CTGGPTDTQYF | TRBJ2-3 | - | TRBV29-1
CASNTRGGNEQFF | TRBJ2-1 | - | TRBV2
CASSYGRVSGNTIYF | TRBJ1-3 | - | TRBV6-2/TRBV6-3
CASSFELAGELFF | TRBJ2-2 | - | TRBV7-2
CASSPETGVETEAFF | TRBJ1-1 | TRBD1 | TRBV19
CASSYSTGVEPQHF | TRBJ1-5 | TRBD1 | TRBV6-5
CASRDRGRTDTQYF | TRBJ2-3 | TRBD1 | TRBV19
CARVGREETQYF | TRBJ2-5 | - | TRBV28
CSVVRDEQFF | TRBJ2-1 | - | TRBV29-1